One sample yielded the 23 T cell receptor beta chains listed below, sequenced in a study of T cell responses to AZD1222 COVID-19 vaccine. Generated by immunoSEQ multiplex PCR, the TCRdb table keeps only in-frame clones and is missing some. The table shows fewer than 100,000 clones, with 90% occurring only once. The specimen comprised peripheral blood, sampled 28 days after the second AZD1222 dose. Every receptor here comes from an adult who received the AZD1222 COVID-19 vaccine.

The chain employs TRBV7-2 and TRBJ1-5, with a weak D call TRBD1 (6 bases). Germline-derived CDR1 and CDR2 are SGHTA and FQGNSA. Trimming stripped 5 bases from V and 4 bases from J, with 12 bases between. The CDR3 totals 14 residues. CDR3 DNA: TGTGCCAGCAGCCCGGACAGCCGGAATCAGCCCCAGCATTTT. It specifies CASSPDSRNQPQHF. The variable domain in full, completed from reference TRBV7-2 and TRBJ1-5, reads GAGVSQSPSNKVTEKGKDVELRCDPISGHTALYWYRQSLGQGLEFLIYFQGNSAPDKSGLPSDRFSAERTGGSVSTLTIQRTQQEDSAVYLCASSPDSRNQPQHFGDGTRLSIL.

The chain carries TRBV24-1 and TRBJ2-2, with 10 nucleotides matching TRBD1. Germline CDR1 KGHDR, CDR2 SFDVKD. V shed 3 bases, J shed 13 bases, and the junction held 13 bases outside the gene matches. The CDR3 extends over 16 amino acids. The CDR3 DNA follows: TGTGCCACCAGTGATGCCGGGACAGGGGCGCTTCAGGGGCTGTTTTTT. Translation: CATSDAGTGALQGLFF.

This clone was counted a single time. This rearrangement joins TRBV7-9 to TRBJ1-2; 7 bases are a match to TRBD1. The CDR3 loop spans 16 amino acids. CDR1 and CDR2 (germline): SEHNR, FQNEAQ (reference sequence). Trimming removed 2 bases from V and 3 bases from J; junction bases left unmatched: 9. The CDR3 protein is CASSLRGGLSDYGYTF. CDR3 nucleotide sequence: TGTGCCAGCAGCTTAAGAGGGGGCCTGTCGGACTATGGCTACACCTTC.

The J gene is TRBJ2-3, the V gene TRBV7-9; possible D gene TRBD1, 5 bases. The germline V gene has CDR1 SEHNR and CDR2 FQNEAQ (reference sequence). Trimming cost V 1 base and J 2 bases, with 7 bases left between them. This CDR3 region has 14 residues. CDR3 residues: CASSLEGSTDTQYF. The CDR3 DNA reads TGTGCCAGCAGCTTAGAGGGGTCCACAGATACGCAGTATTTT.

The J gene is TRBJ2-3, the V gene TRBV5-1; D may be TRBD2 (6 bases). CDR1 is SGHRS, CDR2 YFSETQ, per germline. Between the trimmed V and J ends, which lost 3 bases and 2 bases, there was a span of 16 bases. The CDR3 runs 16 residues. The chain's CDR3 is CASSSVVERATDTQYF. The DNA of the CDR3 is TGCGCCAGCAGCTCCGTGGTGGAGCGGGCCACAGATACGCAGTATTTT.

The gene calls are TRBV30 and TRBJ1-4; the D gene is possibly TRBD1 (6 bases). Trimming removed 0 bases at V and 8 bases at J, with 13 bases between. There are 14 residues in the CDR3. The germline V gene has CDR1 GTSNPN and CDR2 SVGIG (reference sequence). The CDR3 DNA sequence: TGTGCCTGGAGTGTAGTAGGGGGTGCGGAAAAACTGTTTTTT. It codes for CAWSVVGGAEKLFF.

The J gene is TRBJ1-1, the V gene TRBV2; unclear D gene. The CDR3 is 10 residues long. The germline gives CDR1 SNHLY, CDR2 FYNNEI. The V gene lost 9 bases and the J gene lost 1 base, with 3 bases spanning the gap. The CDR3 DNA reads TGTGCCAGTGCGAACACTGAAGCTTTCTTT. Its protein is CASANTEAFF.

This CDR3 is CASSEGTGTGEQYF. CDR3 sequence (DNA): TGCGCCAGCAGCGAAGGGACAGGGACGGGCGAGCAGTACTTC. The rearrangement uses TRBV10-1 and TRBJ2-7; TRBD1 agrees at 9 bases. The V and J ends lost 6 bases and 6 bases, in that order; junction bases with no gene match: 9. This CDR3 has 14 amino acids. Germline loops: CDR1 WNHNN, CDR2 SYGVQD (reference sequence).

V and J are TRBV6-5 and TRBJ1-1; D is unresolved. From germline, CDR1 is MNHEY and CDR2 SVGAGI. The V end lost 1 base, the J end lost 5 bases, and 8 bases lay between the germline ends. The CDR3 covers 13 residues. CDR3 sequence reads: CASSYLRETEAFF. The CDR3 DNA sequence: TGTGCCAGCAGTTACTTAAGGGAGACTGAAGCTTTCTTT.

The rearrangement links TRBV18 to TRBJ1-2; 7 nucleotides agree with TRBD1. This CDR3 comprises 14 residues. Trimming took 6 bases from V and 6 from J; bases not matched to a gene: 10. Germline assignment: CDR1 KGHSH and CDR2 LQKENI. The CDR3: CASSLLDRDHGYTF. DNA of the CDR3: TGTGCCAGCTCTCTTCTCGACAGGGACCATGGCTACACCTTC. Full variable domain (missing parts from reference TRBV18 and TRBJ1-2): NAGVMQNPRHLVRRRGQEARLRCSPMKGHSHVYWYRQLPEEGLKFMVYLQKENIIDESGMPKERFSAEFPKEGPSILRIQQVVRGDSAAYFCASSLLDRDHGYTFGSGTRLTVV.

The chain uses TRBV14 and TRBJ2-5, with a weak D call TRBD1 (7 bases). Trimming stripped 4 bases from V and 5 bases from J, with 23 bases between. Germline values: CDR1 SGHDN, CDR2 FVKESK. The CDR3 covers 17 residues. The CDR3 nucleotides are TGTGCCAGCAGCCTCCCTTCGACCAGGGGGGTCCCGGAGACCCAGTACTTC. It yields the protein CASSLPSTRGVPETQYF.

This clone was observed a single time. The chain employs TRBV5-1 and TRBJ2-3; 13 positions match TRBD2. The CDR3 covers 16 residues. V was clipped by 4 bases and J by 1 base; unmatched bases: 3. The germline CDR1 and CDR2 sequences are SGHRS and YFSETQ. The CDR3 sequence is CASSPGTSGGTDTQYF. The DNA of the CDR3 is TGCGCCAGCAGCCCCGGGACTAGCGGGGGCACAGATACGCAGTATTTT.

A single count supports this clone. The chain links TRBV9 to TRBJ2-2; a weak D match, TRBD1 (5 bases). Germline values: CDR1 SGDLS, CDR2 YYNGEE. Between the trimmed V and J ends, which lost 0 bases and 4 bases, there was a span of 10 bases. The CDR3 has 15 amino acids. The DNA of the CDR3 is TGTGCCAGCAGCGTAGATCCAGGGCTCACCGGGGAGCTGTTTTTT. Translation gives CASSVDPGLTGELFF.

This sequence joins TRBV6-2 or TRBV6-3 and TRBJ1-2; perhaps TRBD1 as D (5 bases). V lost 2 bases and J 10 bases, leaving 14 bases between the germline ends. Germline V gene sequence: CDR1 MNHEY, CDR2 SVGEGT. This CDR3 region has 13 residues. The chain's CDR3 is CASSYTTGTLYTF. The CDR3 DNA reads TGTGCCAGCAGTTACACTACCGGGACTCTCTACACCTTC.

The chain is built from TRBV28 and TRBJ1-2, with D unresolved. V dropped 3 bases and J dropped 5 bases, with 7 bases sitting between them. The CDR3 has 12 residues. Germline-derived CDR1 and CDR2 are MDHEN and SYDVKM. CDR3 in amino acids: CASSFAPYGYTF. CDR3 coding DNA: TGTGCCAGCAGTTTCGCACCTTATGGCTACACCTTC.

This sequence joins TRBV12-3 or TRBV12-4 and TRBJ2-5, with TRBD1 matching 7 bases. Losses at the gene ends were 7 bases for V and 2 bases for J; bases not matched to a gene: 4. The CDR3 runs 13 residues. CDR3 in amino acids: CASTRGQQETQYF. The CDR3 DNA is TGTGCCAGCACCAGGGGACAGCAAGAGACCCAGTACTTC.

CDR3 sequence (DNA): TGTGCCAGCAGCTTAGCGCTGGGTGAATCCTACGAGCAGTACTTC. It translates to CASSLALGESYEQYF. The genes are TRBV7-2 and TRBJ2-7, with D unresolved. The germline CDR1 and CDR2 sequences are SGHTA and FQGNSA. The CDR3 is 15 amino acids. V lost 0 bases to trimming and J lost 1 base, with 10 bases between them. The full variable domain, with the rest looked up from reference TRBV7-2 and TRBJ2-7, is GAGVSQSPSNKVTEKGKDVELRCDPISGHTALYWYRQSLGQGLEFLIYFQGNSAPDKSGLPSDRFSAERTGGSVSTLTIQRTQQEDSAVYLCASSLALGESYEQYFGPGTRLTVT.

This clone was observed a handful of times. The chain combines TRBV5-4 with TRBJ1-2; TRBD1 matches at 8 bases. With V trimmed by 6 bases and J by 4 bases, 5 bases remained unmatched. The CDR3 is 13 residues long. Germline V gives CDR1 SGHNT, CDR2 YYREEE (reference sequence). The CDR3 reads CASNTGGTYGYTF. DNA of the CDR3: TGTGCCAGCAACACAGGGGGTACCTATGGCTACACCTTC.

The chain is built from TRBV3-1 (or the pseudogene TRBV3-2) and TRBJ2-6, with D unresolved. V lost 4 bases and J 0 bases, leaving 4 bases between the germline ends. CDR1 is LGHDT and CDR2 is YNNKEL in the germline V gene (reference sequence). The CDR3 loop spans 14 amino acids. The CDR3 DNA sequence: TGTGCCAGCAGCCGCGACTCTGGGGCCAACGTCCTGACTTTC. Protein product: CASSRDSGANVLTF.

This clone has a single count. The V gene is TRBV2, the J gene TRBJ2-7; D may be TRBD1 (6 bases). Between the trimmed V and J ends, which lost 8 bases and 1 base, there was a span of 9 bases. This CDR3 is built from 12 residues. Looked up from germline, CDR1 is SNHLY and CDR2 is FYNNEI. CDR3 residues: CASGGHSYEQYF. CDR3 bases: TGTGCCAGCGGGGGCCATTCCTACGAGCAGTACTTC.

The chain combines TRBV7-3 with TRBJ2-1, with 10 bases that match TRBD1. Germline-derived CDR1 and CDR2 are SGHTA and FQGTGA. The junction had 3 bases not matched to a gene; V was cut back by 3 bases and J by 4 bases. The CDR3 runs to 15 residues. The CDR3 sequence: CASSFGQGVYNEQFF. The CDR3, as DNA: TGTGCCAGCAGCTTTGGACAGGGGGTATACAATGAGCAGTTCTTC.

This clone was seen more than once but under ten times. The chain combines TRBV18 with TRBJ2-7; TRBD1 agrees at 7 bases. This CDR3 region has 15 residues. The J segment lost 6 bases and the V segment lost 2 bases, leaving 10 bases of the junction unmatched. Germline V lookup: CDR1 KGHSH, CDR2 LQKENI. The CDR3 coding sequence is TGTGCCAGCTCACCAGTCACCGCCAGGGGGACCGAGCAGTACTTC. It codes for CASSPVTARGTEQYF.

J is TRBJ1-4 and V is TRBV30, with D perhaps TRBD1 (5 bases). Trimming removed 3 bases from V and 8 bases from J, with 13 bases in between. The CDR3 has 13 amino acids. CDR1 and CDR2 from the germline V gene are GTSNPN and SVGIG (reference sequence). CDR3 residues: CAWRAVGEEKLFF. As DNA, the CDR3 is TGTGCCTGGAGGGCCGTGGGGGAAGAAAAACTGTTTTTT.